Listed below are T cell receptor beta chains from one sample, sequenced in a study of control samples from healthy donors and cancer patients. Sequenced by immunoSEQ multiplex PCR; TCRdb stores in-frame clones only, minus some. The repertoire includes about 130,000 clones, roughly 90% of them detected once, and around 1.8% sits in the top ten. Sequenced material: blood. The source is a man younger than 30 in good health. Both conserved end residues are trimmed from each CDR3. Clone size is stated in some rows and not others, as once, few, many or a class when expanded.

J	V	size	CDR3
TRBJ1-1	TRBV28	.	ATREDTEAF
TRBJ2-5	TRBV5-1	few	ASSLVGIGPQETQY
TRBJ2-5	TRBV14	.	ASSPSSGRGPETQY
TRBJ2-3	TRBV6-6	.	ASRSEPSPDTQY
TRBJ1-2	TRBV5-4	.	ASSQDGYGYT
TRBJ1-3	TRBV11-3	.	ASSSDRGNTIY
TRBJ2-7	TRBV6-2/TRBV6-3	.	ASSPGGPTTYEQY
TRBJ1-1	TRBV30	.	AWSYRGLMNTEAF
TRBJ2-2	TRBV9	.	ASSDRGTGELF
TRBJ2-3	TRBV7-8	.	ASSLSPDTDTQY
TRBJ1-1	TRBV6-2/TRBV6-3	once	ASSYSEGLTTIDTEAF
TRBJ1-5	TRBV19	.	ASSWGRTPDWPQH
TRBJ1-1	TRBV7-9	.	ASSHIGTEGPEAF
TRBJ2-6	TRBV15	.	AVPISGRSAGANVLT
TRBJ2-7	TRBV7-6	.	ASSTSDEKWESSYEQY
TRBJ1-1	TRBV28	.	ASRGRGGEAF
TRBJ1-2	TRBV10-3	once	AIAPQVKNYGYT
TRBJ2-4	TRBV27	.	ASSSLAGGVGAKNIQY
TRBJ2-7	TRBV19	.	ASRYGRESSYEQY
TRBJ1-1	TRBV5-4	.	ASSSGNMNTEAF
TRBJ1-3	TRBV7-8	.	ASSPDQFSGNTIY
TRBJ2-2	TRBV25-1	.	ASSDTGQGGTGELF
TRBJ2-1	TRBV27	.	ASSLSGTSINEQF
TRBJ1-1	TRBV19	few	ASSIGGDTEAF
TRBJ2-5	TRBV7-3	once	ASSLLGGQRETQY
TRBJ1-2	TRBV4-3	.	ASSQGGGYT
TRBJ2-2	TRBV11-2	.	ASSGAGLNTGELF
TRBJ2-2	TRBV4-1	.	ASSSPQGQGAGELF
TRBJ1-2	TRBV21-1	.	AIILWGYCGYA
TRBJ2-7	TRBV19	.	ASNGGSSYEQY
TRBJ1-3	TRBV11-3	.	ASSSGSSSGNTIY
TRBJ2-7	TRBV5-1	.	ASSLAAVGLAGSYEQY
TRBJ1-1	TRBV11-2	.	ASSLERGGNTEAF
TRBJ2-4	TRBV15	.	ATSSRDDQY
TRBJ1-2	TRBV2	.	ATHSGLVYGYT
TRBJ2-1	TRBV5-1	.	ASSSLAGVHNEQF
TRBJ2-3	TRBV19	.	ASRQRAGDTQY
TRBJ2-3	TRBV9	.	ASSVGSSTDTQY
TRBJ2-3	TRBV18	.	ASSPSRLSHAQY
TRBJ2-7	TRBV5-4	.	ASSFGTRESYEQY
TRBJ2-2	TRBV6-4	.	ASSETGGTGELF
TRBJ1-1	TRBV9	.	ASTLGHLNTEAF
TRBJ2-5	TRBV7-8	.	ASSRAGASETQY
TRBJ1-1	TRBV5-1	.	ASSLAGVDTEAF
TRBJ2-1	TRBV6-4	.	ASSPLGTRGGNEQF
TRBJ2-1	TRBV30	once	AWREWASSSYNEQF
TRBJ1-2	TRBV4-3	.	ASSQEIVQKDSNGYT
TRBJ1-1	TRBV5-1	.	ASSFEGRPNTEAF
TRBJ1-4	TRBV6-5	.	ASPARKATNEKLF
TRBJ1-3	TRBV15	.	ATSRPLPGIAPGNTIY
TRBJ2-3	TRBV19	.	ASSKAGQGAVGDTQY
TRBJ1-4	TRBV5-1	.	ASSADINEKLF
TRBJ2-1	TRBV19	.	ASSIRGTPNEQF
TRBJ2-7	TRBV28	.	ASSSPTGGGYEQY
TRBJ1-2	TRBV25-1	.	ASSEMLGVNYGYT
TRBJ2-7	TRBV9	few	ASSVAGTGIYEQY
TRBJ1-2	TRBV4-3	once	ASSHGSRGGYGYT
TRBJ1-1	TRBV7-3	.	ASSKSGTGNTEAF
TRBJ1-2	TRBV2	.	ASSETGVGYGYT
TRBJ2-1	TRBV27	.	ASGAGGPQYEQF